One sample yielded the 3 T cell receptor beta chains listed below, sequenced in a study of cytomegalovirus exposure and HLA in healthy donors. Profiling relied on immunoSEQ multiplex PCR, and the TCRdb table lists in-frame clones only, not all of them. The data contain approximately 150,000 clones, 85% to 90% of them singletons. Sequencing input: PBMCs. These receptors all stem from a woman aged 18 to 35 in good health and CMV-seropositive.

This sequence joins TRBV27 and TRBJ2-7; 7 positions agree with TRBD1. With 2 bases clipped from V and 1 base from J, the junction kept 2 bases outside the gene matches. Germline CDR1 MNHEY, CDR2 SMNVEV (reference sequence). The CDR3 is 14 amino acids. The CDR3 protein is CASSLETGSYEQYF. In DNA form, the CDR3 reads TGTGCCAGCAGTTTAGAGACAGGGTCCTACGAGCAGTACTTC.

The chain links TRBV30 to TRBJ2-1, with a weak D call TRBD2 (6 bases). There are 11 residues in the CDR3. Germline CDR1 is GTSNPN and CDR2 is SVGIG (reference sequence). The V end was cut by 5 bases, the J end by 10 bases, with 12 bases between. As DNA, the CDR3 is TGTGCCTGGGAGGAGGGCCTCGAGCAGTTCTTC. This sequence encodes CAWEEGLEQFF.

The chain joins TRBV10-3 to TRBJ2-7; 8 nucleotides match TRBD1. Germline values: CDR1 ENHRY, CDR2 SYGVKD. The trim removed 5 bases at V and 0 bases at J, leaving 6 bases unmatched. The CDR3 has 15 amino acids. CDR3 region: CAISFTGGDSYEQYF. DNA for the CDR3: TGTGCCATCAGTTTTACAGGGGGTGACTCCTACGAGCAGTACTTC.